This T cell receptor (beta chain) was recovered during a study of cytomegalovirus exposure and HLA in healthy donors. Study-level findings and limits: Later analysis identified a missense DCLRE1C variant that was linked to TCR beta V- and J-gene trimming. The dataset shows that most TCR sequences were rare, while some public TCRs occurred in many donors. In vitro testing confirmed a few CMV-associated chains as specific for CMV antigens.

On this clone itself: What it recognizes is unknown.

Germline V gene lookup returns CDR1 MNHNS and CDR2 SASEGT. The CDR3 is 15 residues long. V was trimmed by 3 bases and J by 3 bases, leaving 9 bases between them. Vbeta (60) and Jbeta (13) primers were used in the PCR. This table comes from immunoSEQ multiplex PCR, and its TCRdb copy is limited to in-frame clones, with some not included. The sample lists about 82,000 clones; 70% to 75% were seen once. This TCR was sampled from a woman aged 45-65 years in good health and CMV-seropositive. This sequence joins TRBV6-1 and TRBJ2-6; the D gene is possibly TRBD1 (5 bases). Material for sequencing was PBMCs. The CDR3 spells CASSDAGLGANVLTF. In nucleotides, the CDR3 is TGTGCCAGCAGTGATGCAGGGCTTGGGGCCAACGTCCTGACTTTC.